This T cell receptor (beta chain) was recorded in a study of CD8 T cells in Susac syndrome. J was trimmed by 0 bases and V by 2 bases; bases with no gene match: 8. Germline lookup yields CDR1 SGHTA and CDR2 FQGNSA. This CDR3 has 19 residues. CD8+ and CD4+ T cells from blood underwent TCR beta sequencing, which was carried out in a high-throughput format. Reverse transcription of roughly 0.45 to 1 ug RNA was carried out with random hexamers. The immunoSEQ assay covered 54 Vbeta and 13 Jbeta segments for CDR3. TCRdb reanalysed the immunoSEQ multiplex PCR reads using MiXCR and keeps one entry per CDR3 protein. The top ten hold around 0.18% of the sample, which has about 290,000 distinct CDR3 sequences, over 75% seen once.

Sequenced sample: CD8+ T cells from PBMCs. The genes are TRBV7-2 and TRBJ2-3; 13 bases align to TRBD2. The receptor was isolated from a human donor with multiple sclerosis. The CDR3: CASSLYPGTSGESTDTQYF. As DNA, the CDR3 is TGTGCCAGCAGCTTATACCCTGGGACTAGCGGGGAGAGCACAGATACGCAGTATTTT.